This T cell receptor (beta chain) was sequenced during a study of graft-versus-host responses after intestinal transplantation. This CDR3 is 11 amino acids long. V lost 4 bases, J lost 6 bases, and 7 bases lay in between. The germline V gene encodes CDR1 MNHNY and CDR2 SVGAGI (reference sequence). Method: immunoSEQ multiplex PCR; TCRdb's copy keeps in-frame clones and lacks some. The table has over 45,000 clones, approximately 92% seen once. The TCR originated in a human patient who received an intestinal transplant, so some T cells may come from the graft donor. The sequences come from PBMCs, collected around 820 days after a first intestinal transplant, on the day of a second. The gene calls are TRBV6-6 and TRBJ2-7, with D tentatively TRBD2 (5 bases). The CDR3 coding sequence is TGTGCCAGCAGTTTCACTAGCGAGCAGTACTTC. Encoded protein: CASSFTSEQYF.